The 27 T cell receptor beta chains given below trace back to one sample, sequenced in a study of blood T cell repertoires in COVID-19. Clones were read by immunoSEQ multiplex PCR, and TCRdb kept only the in-frame ones, dropping some. The sample consists of about 42,000 clones, 60% to 85% of them appearing once. The source material was peripheral blood. Source of these receptors: a man in his 70s with active or convalescent COVID-19.

A single count supports this clone. The chain is built from TRBV11-2 and TRBJ1-6; D is unclear. V was trimmed by 9 bases and J by 0 bases, leaving 12 bases between them. The CDR3 loop spans 15 amino acids. Looked up from germline, CDR1 is SGHAT and CDR2 is FQNNGV. The CDR3 nucleotides read TGTGCCAGTTCCCGGCGGAGCTCCTATAATTCACCCCTCCACTTT. This encodes CASSRRSSYNSPLHF.

The V call is TRBV28, the J call TRBJ2-7; maybe TRBD1 (5 bases). The CDR3 is 13 residues long. V was trimmed by 7 bases and J by 9 bases, leaving 19 bases between them. The germline V gene has CDR1 MDHEN and CDR2 SYDVKM. The CDR3 protein is CASNDRNLRVQYF. CDR3 in DNA: TGTGCCAGCAATGACAGAAACCTACGAGTGCAGTACTTC.

The genes are TRBV19 and TRBJ1-1; possibly TRBD1 for D (6 bases). Trimming took 6 bases from V and 0 from J, leaving 14 bases between them. The CDR3 contains 15 residues. Germline CDR1 and CDR2: LNHDA and SQIVND (reference sequence). This chain's CDR3 is CASRGALPMNTEAFF. CDR3 bases: TGTGCCAGTAGGGGGGCCCTGCCAATGAACACTGAAGCTTTCTTT.

V usage is TRBV28 and J usage is TRBJ2-3; the D is unclear. Germline V CDR1 and CDR2: MDHEN, SYDVKM. The CDR3 is made up of 12 amino acids. V lost 3 bases and J lost 3, with 4 bases in between. The CDR3 DNA reads TGTGCCAGCAGTTTGACTACAGATACGCAGTATTTT. It codes for CASSLTTDTQYF.

This clone was seen only once. V is TRBV7-9 and J is TRBJ1-1; 9 bases map to TRBD1. In germline, CDR1 is SEHNR, CDR2 FQNEAQ (reference sequence). The CDR3 length is 16 residues. The V segment lost 3 bases and the J segment 0 bases; nucleotides outside the gene matches: 5. The DNA for the CDR3 is TGTGCCAGCAGCTTTAGACAGGGGGTGATGAACACTGAAGCTTTCTTT. Amino acids: CASSFRQGVMNTEAFF.

This clone has just a few counts. The chain combines TRBV30 with TRBJ1-3; D unresolved. The ends were cut back, 4 bases at V and 2 bases at J, with 21 bases in the middle. The germline gives CDR1 GTSNPN, CDR2 SVGIG (reference sequence). The CDR3 has 17 amino acids. The DNA of the CDR3 is TGTGCCTGGACCCCCTCTGTGAGCGCGTCCACTGGAAACACCATATATTTT. This translates into CAWTPSVSASTGNTIYF. Together with reference TRBV30 and TRBJ1-3, the CDR3 gives the full variable domain: SQTIHQWPATLVQPVGSPLSLECTVEGTSNPNLYWYRQAAGRGLQLLFYSVGIGQISSEVPQNLSASRPQDRQFILSSKKLLLSDSGFYLCAWTPSVSASTGNTIYFGEGSWLTVV.

This sequence joins TRBV11-3 and TRBJ1-3; weak D call: TRBD1 (6 bases). With 6 bases removed from V and 0 bases from J, the gap between germline ends came to 9 bases. Germline loops: CDR1 SGHNT, CDR2 YENEEA. CDR3 length equals 14 residues. The CDR3 DNA reads TGTGCCAGCAGGAAAGGGGGCTCTGGAAACACCATATATTTT. Encoded protein: CASRKGGSGNTIYF.

Only one count was recorded for this clone. The rearrangement links TRBV5-6 to TRBJ2-6; D is uncertain. With 2 bases removed from V and 0 bases from J, the gap between germline ends came to 6 bases. Germline loops: CDR1 SGHDT, CDR2 YYEEEE. This CDR3 comprises 15 residues. The CDR3 DNA is TGTGCCAGCAGCTTTGTCCTCTCTGGGGCCAACGTCCTGACTTTC. It codes for CASSFVLSGANVLTF.

The chain carries TRBV9 and TRBJ1-3, with D possibly matching TRBD1 (5 bases). CDR1 is SGDLS, CDR2 YYNGEE, per germline. V lost 4 bases, J lost 1 base, and 15 bases lay in between. This CDR3 has 16 amino acids. This CDR3 reads CASSSQPQGSGNTIYF. The CDR3 nucleotides are TGTGCCAGCAGCTCTCAACCCCAGGGTTCTGGAAACACCATATATTTT.

This chain uses TRBV29-1 with TRBJ2-5; D not resolved. In germline, CDR1 is SQVTM, CDR2 ANQGSEA. This CDR3 contains 11 residues. Trimming pared 7 bases from V and 5 bases from J, leaving 11 bases between. CDR3 coding DNA: TGCAGCGGTGGTCTAGAGGAGACCCAGTACTTC. This translates into CSGGLEETQYF.

The chain carries TRBV27 and TRBJ2-1, with a tentative D call TRBD1 (5 bases). V dropped 2 bases and J dropped 7 bases, with 12 bases sitting between them. This CDR3 has 14 residues. Germline CDR1 is MNHEY and CDR2 is SMNVEV (reference sequence). DNA for the CDR3: TGTGCCAGCAGTTTAGGCAGGGCCAGGAATGAGCAGTTCTTC. This sequence encodes CASSLGRARNEQFF.

V usage is TRBV18 and J usage is TRBJ1-2; D is uncertain. The CDR3 consists of 14 residues. Germline V CDR1 and CDR2: KGHSH, LQKENI. Trimming removed 0 bases at V and 6 bases at J, with 11 bases between. CDR3 nucleotide sequence: TGTGCCAGCTCACCACCCGGACTCCCCGATGGCTACACCTTC. This sequence encodes CASSPPGLPDGYTF.

The V call is TRBV30, the J call TRBJ1-1, with D unclear. V lost 0 bases and J lost 7, with 9 bases in between. This CDR3 spans 12 amino acids. The V gene's germline CDR1 is GTSNPN and CDR2 SVGIG (reference sequence). CDR3 nucleotides: TGTGCCTGGAGTGTACGTCGGTATGAAGCTTTCTTT. It specifies CAWSVRRYEAFF.

This clone was seen only a few times. The V and J genes are TRBV3-1 (or the pseudogene TRBV3-2) and TRBJ1-2; D may be TRBD1 (5 bases). CDR1 LGHDT and CDR2 YNNKEL come from the germline V gene (reference sequence). This CDR3 spans 14 amino acids. V lost 2 bases and J lost 2, with 9 bases in between. CDR3: CASSQRGGNYGYTF. In DNA form, the CDR3 reads TGTGCCAGCAGCCAACGGGGGGGGAACTATGGCTACACCTTC.

The chain has TRBV28 and TRBJ1-1; tentative D call: TRBD1 (6 bases). The CDR3 runs to 16 residues. Germline CDR1 and CDR2: MDHEN and SYDVKM. V lost 6 bases to trimming and J lost 4 bases, with 21 bases between them. CDR3 sequence reads: CASSTEGGGRSTEAFF. The CDR3 region has the DNA TGTGCCAGCAGCACCGAAGGGGGGGGCAGGAGCACTGAAGCTTTCTTT.

A few counts support this clone. The chain combines TRBV5-4 with TRBJ2-3, with no clear D. V gave up 1 base and J gave up 2 bases, with 11 bases separating them. The CDR3 totals 15 residues. The germline V gene encodes CDR1 SGHNT and CDR2 YYREEE (reference sequence). The CDR3: CASSLSGPNTDTQYF. The CDR3 DNA reads as TGTGCCAGCAGCTTGAGTGGGCCCAACACAGATACGCAGTATTTT.

This clone was found once. The chain couples TRBV5-1 to TRBJ2-4; D gene ambiguous. The length of the CDR3 is 15 residues. Germline values: CDR1 SGHRS, CDR2 YFSETQ. The V gene lost 8 bases and the J gene lost 0 bases, with 15 bases spanning the gap. DNA of the CDR3: TGCGCCAGTAGCACGGGTGAACTAGCCAAAAACATTCAGTACTTC. Translated, it gives CASSTGELAKNIQYF.

V usage is TRBV11-2 and J usage is TRBJ2-7; 9 bases fit TRBD1. Germline CDR1 is SGHAT and CDR2 is FQNNGV. With 5 bases clipped from V and 1 base from J, the junction kept 6 bases outside the gene matches. This CDR3 spans 15 amino acids. CDR3 in DNA: TGTGCCAGCAGCCGAGGACAGGGGACTTCCTACGAGCAGTACTTC. Amino acid sequence: CASSRGQGTSYEQYF. The variable domain in full, completed from reference TRBV11-2 and TRBJ2-7, reads EAGVAQSPRYKIIEKRQSVAFWCNPISGHATLYWYQQILGQGPKLLIQFQNNGVVDDSQLPKDRFSAERLKGVDSTLKIQPAKLEDSAVYLCASSRGQGTSYEQYFGPGTRLTVT.

This clone has a handful of counts. The chain combines TRBV5-3 with TRBJ1-5; maybe TRBD1 (6 bases). TRBV5-3 counts as an open reading frame of uncertain function. CDR3 length equals 19 residues. The V end lost 2 bases, the J end lost 0 bases, and 21 bases lay between the germline ends. Here the CDR3 DNA reads TGTGCCAGAAGCTTAAGGCAGACCTACAGGGACCATAGCAATCAGCCCCAGCATTTT. Amino acids: CARSLRQTYRDHSNQPQHF.

V usage is TRBV9 and J usage is TRBJ2-5, with TRBD2 matching over 16 bases. V trimming: 7 bases; J trimming: 5 bases; junction bases outside the gene matches: 14. The length of the CDR3 is 18 residues. The V gene's germline CDR1 is SGDLS and CDR2 YYNGEE. This chain's CDR3 is CASSTGTSGGAGLETQYF. As DNA, the CDR3 is TGTGCCAGCTCGACCGGGACTAGCGGGGGGGCTGGTTTGGAGACCCAGTACTTC. The full variable domain, with the rest looked up from reference TRBV9 and TRBJ2-5, is DSGVTQTPKHLITATGQRVTLRCSPRSGDLSVYWYQQSLDQGLQFLIQYYNGEERAKGNILERFSAQQFPDLHSELNLSSLELGDSALYFCASSTGTSGGAGLETQYFGPGTRLLVL.

This chain joins TRBV5-1 and TRBJ1-1; 7 nucleotides align to TRBD1. CDR1 and CDR2 from the germline V gene are SGHRS and YFSETQ. With V trimmed by 5 bases and J by 0 bases, 7 bases remained unmatched. The CDR3 sequence is 15 residues long. The CDR3 coding sequence is TGCGCCAGCAGTGGGACAGTCCACATGAACACTGAAGCTTTCTTT. Protein: CASSGTVHMNTEAFF.

The rearrangement joins TRBV3-1 (or the pseudogene TRBV3-2) to TRBJ2-5; no definite D call. V lost 5 bases to trimming and J lost 0 bases, with 4 bases between them. This CDR3 is built from 12 residues. Germline CDR1 reads LGHDT; CDR2 reads YNNKEL (reference sequence). CDR3: CASSDYQETQYF. The CDR3 DNA reads as TGTGCCAGCAGCGACTACCAAGAGACCCAGTACTTC.

This clone was picked up a small number of times. V usage is TRBV5-1 and J usage is TRBJ2-7; 9 bases are shared with TRBD2. The V and J ends lost 2 bases and 1 base, in that order; junction bases with no gene match: 1. CDR1 SGHRS and CDR2 YFSETQ come from the germline V gene. CDR3 length: 14 residues. The CDR3 protein is CASSLSGGSYEQYF. In nucleotides, the CDR3 is TGCGCCAGCAGCTTAAGCGGGGGGTCCTACGAGCAGTACTTC.

The rearrangement links TRBV6-5 to TRBJ1-5, with D hard to call. V lost 10 bases, J lost 7 bases, and 17 bases lay in between. Germline V gene lookup returns CDR1 MNHEY and CDR2 SVGAGI. The CDR3 consists of 13 residues. CDR3 amino acids: CATTQQEGQPQHF. The CDR3 nucleotides read TGTGCCACCACGCAGCAGGAGGGACAGCCCCAGCATTTT.

This clone has just a few counts. The chain joins TRBV6-5 to TRBJ1-2, with 9 bases identical to TRBD1. The V segment lost 7 bases and the J segment 5 bases; nucleotides outside the gene matches: 8. Germline CDR1 reads MNHEY; CDR2 reads SVGAGI. The CDR3 extends over 14 amino acids. The CDR3 spells CASTETGQGYGYTF. CDR3 nucleotide sequence: TGTGCCAGCACCGAGACGGGACAGGGATATGGCTACACCTTC.

The genes are TRBV18 and TRBJ1-3; no clear D gene. The CDR3 extends over 13 amino acids. Germline values: CDR1 KGHSH, CDR2 LQKENI. Between the trimmed V and J ends, which lost 5 bases and 1 base, there was a span of 6 bases. In nucleotides, the CDR3 is TGTGCCAGCTCAGGAGGGTCTGGAAACACCATATATTTT. This gives the protein CASSGGSGNTIYF.

This chain uses TRBV2 with TRBJ2-3; D is perhaps TRBD1 (6 bases). This CDR3 has 14 residues. The V end lost 5 bases, the J end lost 2 bases, and 11 bases lay between the germline ends. Germline V lookup: CDR1 SNHLY, CDR2 FYNNEI. The CDR3 here is CASSPGQPTDTQYF. The DNA for the CDR3 is TGTGCCAGCAGTCCGGGACAACCCACAGATACGCAGTATTTT.